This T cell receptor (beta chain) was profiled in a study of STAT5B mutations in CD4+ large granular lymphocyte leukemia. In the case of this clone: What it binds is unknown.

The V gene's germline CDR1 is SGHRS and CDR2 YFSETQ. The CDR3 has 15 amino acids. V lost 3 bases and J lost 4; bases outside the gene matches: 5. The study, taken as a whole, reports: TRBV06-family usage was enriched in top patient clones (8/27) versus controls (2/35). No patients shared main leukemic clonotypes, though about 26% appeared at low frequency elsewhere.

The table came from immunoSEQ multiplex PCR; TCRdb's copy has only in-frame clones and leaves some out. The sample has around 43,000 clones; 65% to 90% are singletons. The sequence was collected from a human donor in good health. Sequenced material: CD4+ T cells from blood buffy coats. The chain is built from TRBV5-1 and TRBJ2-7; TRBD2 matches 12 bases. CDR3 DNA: TGCGCCAGCAGCTGGTGGACTAGCGGGAAGTACGAGCAGTACTTC. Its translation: CASSWWTSGKYEQYF.